This entry lists 30 T cell receptor beta chains sequenced from one sample in a study of identical twins. In TCRdb, the 5' RACE reads were re-called with MiXCR into one record per CDR3 protein. The data hold about 890,000 distinct CDR3 sequences, with 9% to 15% observed a single time. These data were also filed under a second study, of yellow fever vaccine responses in identical twins.

What was sequenced was PBMCs. All receptors come from a woman younger than 30 in good health.

This clonotype was seen many times. The CDR3 loop reads CASSEGHLNTEAFF. CDR3 sequence (DNA): TGTGCCAGCAGTGAGGGTCACCTGAACACTGAAGCTTTCTTT. The rearrangement uses TRBV6-1 and TRBJ1-1; D remains unclear. The CDR3 covers 14 residues. Germline V gene sequence: CDR1 MNHNS, CDR2 SASEGT. The V gene lost 3 bases and the J gene lost 0 bases, with 8 bases spanning the gap.

J is TRBJ2-4 and V is TRBV3-1; 7 bases fit TRBD2. Germline loops: CDR1 LGHDT, CDR2 YNNKEL (reference sequence). The CDR3 sequence is 14 residues long. V shed 0 bases, J shed 6 bases, and the junction held 2 bases outside the gene matches. This chain's CDR3 is CASSQDWGGNIQYF. CDR3 DNA sequence: TGTGCCAGCAGCCAAGACTGGGGGGGAAACATTCAGTACTTC.

This clonotype occurred a few times. The rearrangement joins TRBV12-3 or TRBV12-4 to TRBJ2-2; 9 positions match TRBD1. V lost 6 bases, J lost 5 bases, and 4 bases stayed unmatched. The CDR3 length is 14 residues. CDR3: CASSGTGRTGELFF. The CDR3 nucleotides read TGTGCCAGCAGCGGGACAGGGAGGACCGGGGAGCTGTTTTTT.

The table lists this clonotype with a few counts. This chain connects TRBV10-2 to TRBJ1-6; D gene unclear. CDR1 and CDR2 from the germline V gene are WSHSY and SAAADI. This CDR3 is 15 amino acids long. Trimming pared 0 bases from V and 3 bases from J, leaving 6 bases between. The CDR3 protein is CASSESSVYNSPLHF. DNA for the CDR3: TGCGCCAGCAGTGAGTCCTCGGTCTATAATTCACCCCTCCACTTT.

The chain carries TRBV4-1 and TRBJ2-1; 7 positions match TRBD2. V lost 3 bases and J lost 5; bases outside the gene matches: 7. Germline V CDR1 and CDR2: MGHRA, YSYEKL. The CDR3 covers 15 residues. This CDR3 reads CASSQGLAEHNEQFF. As DNA, the CDR3 is TGCGCCAGCAGCCAGGGGCTAGCGGAACACAATGAGCAGTTCTTC.

This chain connects TRBV20-1 to TRBJ2-7; 7 bases fit TRBD2. Looked up from germline, CDR1 is DFQATT and CDR2 is SNEGSKA (reference sequence). V trimming: 3 bases; J trimming: 1 base; junction bases outside the gene matches: 9. CDR3 size: 15 residues. In DNA form, the CDR3 reads TGCAGTGCTAGGCTCTTGGGAGGGAGGTCCTACGAGCAGTACTTC. It codes for CSARLLGGRSYEQYF.

There are a few counts of this clonotype. The rearrangement joins TRBV20-1 to TRBJ1-4, with D perhaps matching TRBD1 (6 bases). In germline, CDR1 is DFQATT, CDR2 SNEGSKA (reference sequence). Trimming removed 6 bases from V and 2 bases from J, with 10 bases in between. The CDR3 runs 13 residues. The CDR3 loop reads CSANRATNEKLFF. In DNA, the CDR3 is TGCAGTGCGAACAGGGCGACTAATGAAAAACTGTTTTTT.

The rearrangement uses TRBV29-1 and TRBJ2-3; a possible D gene is TRBD1 (6 bases). The CDR3 length is 14 residues. V shed 0 bases and J shed 4 bases, with 11 bases lying between them. From germline, CDR1 is SQVTM and CDR2 ANQGSEA. DNA of the CDR3: TGCAGCGTTGAAGATCCACAGGGCTCAGATACGCAGTATTTT. Its protein product is CSVEDPQGSDTQYF.

This clonotype appeared a few times. The chain joins TRBV19 to TRBJ1-5, with D possibly TRBD1 on 5 matching bases. The germline CDR1 and CDR2 sequences are LNHDA and SQIVND (reference sequence). The CDR3 loop spans 13 amino acids. V was pared by 5 bases and J by 5 bases, with 10 bases between. The CDR3 region has the DNA TGTGCCAGTAGTCGGGACCACGATCAGCCCCAGCATTTT. It yields the protein CASSRDHDQPQHF. The whole variable domain, remainder taken from reference TRBV19 and TRBJ1-5, is DGGITQSPKYLFRKEGQNVTLSCEQNLNHDAMYWYRQDPGQGLRLIYYSQIVNDFQKGDIAEGYSVSREKKESFPLTVTSAQKNPTAFYLCASSRDHDQPQHFGDGTRLSIL.

This clonotype was observed a few times. This sequence joins TRBV7-9 and TRBJ2-3; a possible D gene is TRBD2 (5 bases). The CDR3 totals 14 residues. Germline loops: CDR1 SEHNR, CDR2 FQNEAQ (reference sequence). V lost 5 bases, J lost 4 bases, and 13 bases lay in between. The CDR3 DNA sequence: TGTGCCAGCAGCCCCCTGAGGGTCCCAGATACGCAGTATTTT. Translating it yields CASSPLRVPDTQYF.

This clonotype was detected a few times. CDR3 sequence reads: CASSPTHREPPQHF. The CDR3 DNA reads as TGTGCCAGCAGCCCTACCCACCGGGAGCCGCCCCAGCATTTT. The V call is TRBV3-1, the J call TRBJ1-5; no reliable D call. CDR1 LGHDT and CDR2 YNNKEL come from the germline V gene (reference sequence). V shed 4 bases and J shed 9 bases, with 16 bases lying between them. There are 14 residues in the CDR3.

V usage is TRBV20-1 and J usage is TRBJ2-3, with D unresolved. Looked up from germline, CDR1 is DFQATT and CDR2 is SNEGSKA (reference sequence). The CDR3 length is 12 residues. V was shortened by 1 base and J by 2 bases, with 4 bases between the two germline ends. DNA of the CDR3: TGCAGTGCTAGAGCTTTCACAGATACGCAGTATTTT. Translated, it gives CSARAFTDTQYF.

This clonotype was recorded a few times. The chain uses TRBV29-1 and TRBJ1-2, with 8 bases identical to TRBD1. The V and J ends lost 6 bases and 5 bases, in that order; junction bases with no gene match: 5. Germline-derived CDR1 and CDR2 are SQVTM and ANQGSEA. The CDR3 covers 12 residues. The CDR3 DNA reads as TGCAGCGTAGACAGGGGCGAATATGGCTACACCTTC. Protein: CSVDRGEYGYTF.

This chain connects TRBV12-3 or TRBV12-4 to TRBJ2-1, with D perhaps matching TRBD2 (5 bases). Trimming left V 3 bases short and J 2 bases short, with 11 bases between. This CDR3 contains 15 residues. The CDR3, as DNA: TGTGCCAGCAGTTTCAAGCGGAAAACCTACAATGAGCAGTTCTTC. Translation gives CASSFKRKTYNEQFF.

V usage is TRBV27 and J usage is TRBJ2-3, with 8 bases fitting TRBD1. The junction had 9 bases not matched to a gene; V was cut back by 7 bases and J by 3 bases. CDR1 and CDR2 (germline): MNHEY, SMNVEV (reference sequence). This CDR3 spans 15 amino acids. CDR3 loop: CASTWTGTRTDTQYF. The CDR3, as DNA: TGTGCCAGCACCTGGACAGGGACGAGGACAGATACGCAGTATTTT.

The rearrangement joins TRBV28 to TRBJ2-3, with 8 bases identical to TRBD2. The CDR3 is 15 amino acids. After removal of 9 bases from V and 10 bases from J, the junction contained 18 bases not matched to a gene. Germline CDR1 is MDHEN and CDR2 is SYDVKM. CDR3 protein: CASYTGTRAVRAQYF. The DNA of the CDR3 is TGTGCCAGTTATACCGGGACTAGGGCCGTACGGGCGCAGTATTTT.

The chain employs TRBV6-1 and TRBJ2-1; a possible D gene is TRBD1 (5 bases). Germline V gives CDR1 MNHNS, CDR2 SASEGT. The CDR3 spans 13 residues. Trimming left V 5 bases short and J 6 bases short, with 11 bases between. This chain's CDR3 is CASSPGWGNEQFF. Here the CDR3 DNA reads TGTGCCAGCAGTCCAGGGTGGGGCAATGAGCAGTTCTTC.

This chain joins TRBV7-9 and TRBJ1-1; tentatively, D is TRBD1 (6 bases). The germline gives CDR1 SEHNR, CDR2 FQNEAQ (reference sequence). V lost 5 bases and J lost 3, with 16 bases in between. The CDR3 consists of 15 residues. The CDR3 coding sequence is TGTGCCAGCAGCAGGAGACAGGCGCTGGACACTGAAGCTTTCTTT. Amino acids: CASSRRQALDTEAFF.

This clonotype was observed a few times. The chain employs TRBV6-1 and TRBJ2-2, with 7 bases matching TRBD2. Trimming took 4 bases from V and 7 from J; bases not matched to a gene: 9. The length of the CDR3 is 15 residues. Germline loops: CDR1 MNHNS, CDR2 SASEGT. CDR3 nucleotide sequence: TGTGCCAGCAGTGCCCGGGTGGGGGGGAACGGGGAGCTGTTTTTT. This encodes CASSARVGGNGELFF.

This clonotype was found a few times. The chain recombines TRBV12-3 or TRBV12-4 with TRBJ2-3, with 12 nucleotides matching TRBD2. Unmatched junction bases numbered 5, after V lost 6 bases and J lost 4 bases. This CDR3 comprises 15 residues. CDR3: CASRYLAGGPDTQYF. The CDR3 DNA is TGTGCCAGCAGGTATCTAGCGGGGGGGCCAGATACGCAGTATTTT.

In its sample, this clonotype was seen many times. The chain has TRBV12-3 or TRBV12-4 and TRBJ1-1; no clear D gene. Trimming took off 8 bases at V and 0 bases at J, with 19 bases between the two ends. The CDR3 runs to 16 residues. In DNA form, the CDR3 reads TGTGCCAGCCAAGTCGATATTGGAGGCTTGAACACTGAAGCTTTCTTT. Amino acids: CASQVDIGGLNTEAFF.

The chain couples TRBV12-3 or TRBV12-4 to TRBJ2-1; 9 bases are shared with TRBD2. The CDR3 totals 15 residues. Trimming took 3 bases from V and 6 from J; bases not matched to a gene: 6. CDR3 residues: CASSLVAGVLNEQFF. As DNA, the CDR3 is TGTGCCAGCAGTTTGGTAGCGGGGGTTCTCAATGAGCAGTTCTTC.

The rearrangement links TRBV5-6 to TRBJ2-7; D gene ambiguous. V lost 4 bases and J 2 bases, leaving 10 bases between the germline ends. The CDR3 totals 13 residues. Germline V gene data show CDR1 as SGHDT and CDR2 as YYEEEE. The DNA of the CDR3 is TGTGCCAGCAGCAAGCGCGTCACCTACGAGCAGTACGTC. Translating it yields CASSKRVTYEQYV.

The CDR3 sequence: CSAVSTDTQYF. The CDR3 region has the DNA TGCAGTGCTGTCAGCACAGATACGCAGTATTTT. The chain links TRBV20-1 to TRBJ2-3; D call uncertain. V was trimmed by 5 bases and J by 0 bases, leaving 3 bases between them. This CDR3 is 11 amino acids long. Germline V gene lookup returns CDR1 DFQATT and CDR2 SNEGSKA (reference sequence).

The V and J genes are TRBV5-1 and TRBJ2-1; TRBD1 matches 7 bases. With V trimmed by 1 base and J by 7 bases, 5 bases remained unmatched. This CDR3 has 14 amino acids. Looked up from germline, CDR1 is SGHRS and CDR2 is YFSETQ. In nucleotides, the CDR3 is TGCGCCAGCAGCTTGTCGACAGGGAGAAATGAGCAGTTCTTC. Translated: CASSLSTGRNEQFF.

This clonotype has ten or more counts. The V call is TRBV29-1, the J call TRBJ1-6; TRBD1 agrees at 10 bases. V was clipped by 6 bases and J by 10 bases; unmatched bases: 6. In germline, CDR1 is SQVTM, CDR2 ANQGSEA. CDR3 size: 13 residues. CDR3 DNA sequence: TGCAGCGTCCTGACAGGGGGCGAGTCACCCCTCCACTTT. This encodes CSVLTGGESPLHF. The entire variable domain, with the rest obtained from reference TRBV29-1 and TRBJ1-6, is as follows: SAVISQKPSRDICQRGTSLTIQCQVDSQVTMMFWYRQQPGQSLTLIATANQGSEATYESGFVIDKFPISRPNLTFSTLTVSNMSPEDSSIYLCSVLTGGESPLHFGNGTRLTVT.

This clonotype was recorded many times. The chain couples TRBV12-3 or TRBV12-4 to TRBJ2-3; D is undetermined. Trimming stripped 4 bases from V and 2 bases from J, with 7 bases between. This CDR3 spans 13 amino acids. Here the CDR3 reads CASSSTFTDTQYF. As DNA, the CDR3 is TGTGCCAGCAGTTCCACCTTCACAGATACGCAGTATTTT.

The rearrangement links TRBV2 to TRBJ2-1; a weak D match, TRBD2 (6 bases). The germline CDR1 and CDR2 sequences are SNHLY and FYNNEI. V was shortened by 6 bases and J by 3 bases, with 15 bases between the two germline ends. This CDR3 spans 15 amino acids. CDR3 coding DNA: TGTGCCAGCAGAGGCTCCCGGGACTTCTACAATGAGCAGTTCTTC. Its translation: CASRGSRDFYNEQFF.

The chain recombines TRBV7-6 with TRBJ2-3; D gene ambiguous. V was trimmed by 1 base and J by 2 bases, leaving 13 bases between them. The germline CDR1 and CDR2 sequences are SGHVS and FNYEAQ. The CDR3 runs to 16 residues. The CDR3 bases are TGTGCCAGCAGCTTAGGTATTGGCGGAGACACAGATACGCAGTATTTT. Its translation: CASSLGIGGDTDTQYF.

This clonotype was detected many times. One end of the junction varies from germline; a read error may be responsible. The genes are TRBV12-3 or TRBV12-4 and TRBJ2-2; D ambiguous. The CDR3 runs 13 residues. CDR3 sequence: CASSLANTGELFF. In DNA form, the CDR3 reads TGCGCCAGCAGCTTGGCGAACACCGGGGAGCTGTTTTTT.